This TCR beta chain appears in the sequencing data of a study of cytomegalovirus exposure and HLA in healthy donors. Amplification used 60 Vbeta primers and 13 Jbeta primers. Original processing methods: A later analysis tallied roughly 77 million unique TCR beta chains, around 12 million of them shared. Using immunoSEQ multiplex PCR, the repertoire was profiled, and TCRdb retains in-frame clones only, with some absent. The D gene and trimming were derived from the DNA, and the V and J assignments and clone size from that table. The sample carries some 150,000 clones, around 80% recorded once. The CDR3 runs to 15 residues. The V and J ends lost 5 bases and 0 bases respectively, with 11 bases between them. The germline V gene has CDR1 LNHDA and CDR2 SQIVND (reference sequence). Overall study results and limits: Analysis performed later found roughly 18,000 TCR beta sequences associated with HLA alleles at 0.05 false discovery rate. Presence/absence analyses assumed roughly uniform sequencing depth across donors, which may not hold. For cytomegalovirus status, the classifier reportedly gave diagnoses with high specificity and sensitivity.

As regards this clone: Its specificity is not known.

The TCR comes from a male donor in good health and CMV-seronegative. The gene calls are TRBV19 and TRBJ1-3; no definite D call. The source material was PBMCs. CDR3 sequence (DNA): TGTGCCAGTAGTGATTCGCGAATCTCTGGAAACACCATATATTTT. Protein sequence: CASSDSRISGNTIYF.